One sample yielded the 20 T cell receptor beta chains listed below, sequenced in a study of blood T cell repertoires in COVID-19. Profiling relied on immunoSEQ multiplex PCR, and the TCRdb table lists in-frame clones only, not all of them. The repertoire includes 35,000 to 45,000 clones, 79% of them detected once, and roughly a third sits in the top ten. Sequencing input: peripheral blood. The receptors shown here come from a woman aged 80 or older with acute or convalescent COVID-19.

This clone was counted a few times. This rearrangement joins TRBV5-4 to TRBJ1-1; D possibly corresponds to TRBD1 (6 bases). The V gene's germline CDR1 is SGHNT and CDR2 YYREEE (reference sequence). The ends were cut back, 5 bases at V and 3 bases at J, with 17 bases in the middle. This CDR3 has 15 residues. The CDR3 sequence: CASRKGGYGDTEAFF. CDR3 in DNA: TGTGCCAGCAGGAAGGGGGGGTACGGGGACACTGAAGCTTTCTTT.

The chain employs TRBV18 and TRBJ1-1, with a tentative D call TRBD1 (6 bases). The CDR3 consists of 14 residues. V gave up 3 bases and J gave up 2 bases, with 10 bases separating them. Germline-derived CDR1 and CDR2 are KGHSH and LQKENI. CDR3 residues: CASSPLQGNTEAFF. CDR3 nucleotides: TGTGCCAGCTCACCTCTACAGGGTAACACTGAAGCTTTCTTT.

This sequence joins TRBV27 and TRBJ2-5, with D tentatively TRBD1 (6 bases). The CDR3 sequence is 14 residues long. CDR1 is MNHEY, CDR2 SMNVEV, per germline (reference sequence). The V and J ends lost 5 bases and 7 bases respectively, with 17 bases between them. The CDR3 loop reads CASSPSRQVGTQYF. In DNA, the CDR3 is TGTGCCAGCAGTCCCTCGAGACAGGTCGGGACCCAGTACTTC.

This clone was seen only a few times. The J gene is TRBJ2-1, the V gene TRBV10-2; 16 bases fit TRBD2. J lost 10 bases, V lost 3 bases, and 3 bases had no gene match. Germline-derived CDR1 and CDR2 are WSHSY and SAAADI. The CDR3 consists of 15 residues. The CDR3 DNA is TGCGCCAGCAGTGAAGCGGGACTAGCGGGAGGGGAGCAGTTCTTC. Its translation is CASSEAGLAGGEQFF.

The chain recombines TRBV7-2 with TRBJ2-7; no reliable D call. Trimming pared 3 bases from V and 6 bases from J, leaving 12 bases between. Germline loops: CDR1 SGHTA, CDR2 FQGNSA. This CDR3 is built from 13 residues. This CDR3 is CASSFENGSEQYF. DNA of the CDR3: TGTGCCAGCAGCTTCGAGAATGGTAGCGAGCAGTACTTC.

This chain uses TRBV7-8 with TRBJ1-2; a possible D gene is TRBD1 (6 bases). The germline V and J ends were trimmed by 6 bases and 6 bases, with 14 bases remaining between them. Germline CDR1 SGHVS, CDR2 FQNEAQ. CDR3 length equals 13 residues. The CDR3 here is CASSSRDIHGYTF. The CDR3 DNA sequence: TGTGCCAGCAGTTCCCGGGACATTCATGGCTACACCTTC.

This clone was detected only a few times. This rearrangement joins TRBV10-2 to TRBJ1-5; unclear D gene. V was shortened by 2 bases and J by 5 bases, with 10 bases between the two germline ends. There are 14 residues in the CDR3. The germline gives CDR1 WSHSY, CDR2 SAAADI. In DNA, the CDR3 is TGCGCCAGCAGTGAGGAGGTTCAACATCAGCCCCAGCATTTT. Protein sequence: CASSEEVQHQPQHF.

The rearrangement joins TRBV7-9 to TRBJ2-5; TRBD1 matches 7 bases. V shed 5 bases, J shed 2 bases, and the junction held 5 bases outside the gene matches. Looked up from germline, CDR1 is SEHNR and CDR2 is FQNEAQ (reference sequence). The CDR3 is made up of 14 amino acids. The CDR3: CASSRDRFQETQYF. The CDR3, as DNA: TGTGCCAGCAGCCGGGACAGATTTCAAGAGACCCAGTACTTC.

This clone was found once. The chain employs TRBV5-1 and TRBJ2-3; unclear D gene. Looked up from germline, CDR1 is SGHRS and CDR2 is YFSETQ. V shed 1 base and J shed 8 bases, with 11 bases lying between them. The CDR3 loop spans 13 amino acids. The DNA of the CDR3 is TGCGCCAGCAGCTTGACAGTTCAAGGTACGCAGTATTTT. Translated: CASSLTVQGTQYF.

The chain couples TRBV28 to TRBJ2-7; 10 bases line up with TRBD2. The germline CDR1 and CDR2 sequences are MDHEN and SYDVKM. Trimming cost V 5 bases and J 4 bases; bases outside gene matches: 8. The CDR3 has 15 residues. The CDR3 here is CASSPRGSGRYEQYF. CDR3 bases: TGTGCCAGCAGTCCCCGGGGTAGCGGGAGGTACGAGCAGTACTTC.

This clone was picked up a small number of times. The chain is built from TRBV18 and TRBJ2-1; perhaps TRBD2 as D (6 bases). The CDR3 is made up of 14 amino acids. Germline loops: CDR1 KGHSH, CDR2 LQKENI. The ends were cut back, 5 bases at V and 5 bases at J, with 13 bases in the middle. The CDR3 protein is CASSTEGRHNEQFF. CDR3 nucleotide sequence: TGTGCCAGCTCAACGGAGGGTCGGCACAATGAGCAGTTCTTC.

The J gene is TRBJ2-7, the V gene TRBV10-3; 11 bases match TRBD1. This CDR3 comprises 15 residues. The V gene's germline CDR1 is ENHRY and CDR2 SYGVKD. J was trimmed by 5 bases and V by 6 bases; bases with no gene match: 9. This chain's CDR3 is CAISFGQGASDEQYF. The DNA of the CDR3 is TGTGCCATCAGCTTTGGACAGGGGGCTTCAGACGAGCAGTACTTC.

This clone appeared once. The DNA for the CDR3 is TGCGCCAGCAGTGAGGGGACAAGGGACTATGGCTACACCTTC. Encoded protein: CASSEGTRDYGYTF. The chain is built from TRBV10-2 and TRBJ1-2, with a possible D match to TRBD1 (6 bases). CDR3 size: 14 residues. Between the trimmed V and J ends, which lost 2 bases and 3 bases, there was a span of 10 bases. Germline CDR1 reads WSHSY; CDR2 reads SAAADI.

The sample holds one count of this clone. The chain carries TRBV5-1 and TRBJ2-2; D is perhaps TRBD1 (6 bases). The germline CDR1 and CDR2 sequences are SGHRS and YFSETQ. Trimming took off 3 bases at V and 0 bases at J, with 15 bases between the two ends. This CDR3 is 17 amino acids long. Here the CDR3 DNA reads TGCGCCAGCAGCTCCAGGACAGCCTCCTCGAACACCGGGGAGCTGTTTTTT. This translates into CASSSRTASSNTGELFF.

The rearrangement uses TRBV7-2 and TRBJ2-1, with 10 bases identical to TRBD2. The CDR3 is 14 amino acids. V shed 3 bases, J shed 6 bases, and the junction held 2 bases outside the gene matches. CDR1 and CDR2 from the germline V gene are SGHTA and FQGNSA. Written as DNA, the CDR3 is TGTGCCAGCAGCTTGTCTAGCGGGAGCAATGAGCAGTTCTTC. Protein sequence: CASSLSSGSNEQFF.

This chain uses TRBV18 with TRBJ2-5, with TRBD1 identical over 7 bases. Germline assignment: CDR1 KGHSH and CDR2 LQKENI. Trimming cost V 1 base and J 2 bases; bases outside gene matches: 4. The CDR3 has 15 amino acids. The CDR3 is CASSPLGTAQETQYF. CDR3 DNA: TGTGCCAGCTCACCACTTGGGACAGCTCAAGAGACCCAGTACTTC.

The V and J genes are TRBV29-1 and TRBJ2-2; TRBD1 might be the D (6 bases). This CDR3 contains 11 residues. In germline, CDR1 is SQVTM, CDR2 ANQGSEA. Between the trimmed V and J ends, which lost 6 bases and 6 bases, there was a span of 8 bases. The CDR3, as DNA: TGCAGCGTGAAGGGGGCCGGGGAGCTGTTTTTT. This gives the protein CSVKGAGELFF.

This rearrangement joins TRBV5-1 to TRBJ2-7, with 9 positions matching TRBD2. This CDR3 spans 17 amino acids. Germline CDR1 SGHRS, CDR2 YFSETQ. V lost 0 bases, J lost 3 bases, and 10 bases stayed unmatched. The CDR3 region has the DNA TGCGCCAGCAGCTTGGACCCTAGCGGGACTACTAACTACGAGCAGTACTTC. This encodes CASSLDPSGTTNYEQYF.

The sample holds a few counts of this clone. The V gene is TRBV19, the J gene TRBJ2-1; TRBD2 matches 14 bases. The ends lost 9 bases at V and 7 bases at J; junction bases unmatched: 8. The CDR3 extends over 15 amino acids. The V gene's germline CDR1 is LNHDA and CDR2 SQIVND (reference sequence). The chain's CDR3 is CASPGTSGSLNEQFF. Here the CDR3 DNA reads TGTGCCAGCCCGGGGACTAGCGGGAGTTTGAATGAGCAGTTCTTC.

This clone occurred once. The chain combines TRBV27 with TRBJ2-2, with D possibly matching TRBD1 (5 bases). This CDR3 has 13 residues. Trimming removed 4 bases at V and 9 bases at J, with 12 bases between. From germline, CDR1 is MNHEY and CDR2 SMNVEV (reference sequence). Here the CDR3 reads CASSSQGSRELFF. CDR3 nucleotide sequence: TGTGCCAGCAGTTCGCAGGGAAGCCGGGAGCTGTTTTTT.